What follows describes a single T cell receptor beta chain. Which antigen it targets is not known. No much larger clonotype is one base removed from it; base qualities were not supplied. CDR1 and CDR2 are read off the germline V gene as SGHRS and YFSETQ. V is trimmed back by 2 bases and J by 7 bases, and the junction contains 7 bases that no gene match accounts for. The CDR3 contains 15 residues, cysteine and phenylalanine counted. This entry keeps only the CDR3 DNA: 45 bases, framed from base 1. This specimen's time point label, per the study, means: identical approximately nine-day culture without peptide (control). Mismatch repair deficiency was established in every enrolled patient by polymerase chain reaction or immunohistochemistry. TCR sequencing was performed for a few patients who responded to pembrolizumab therapy. Each of several ELISpot-reactive candidate neoantigen peptides was used in a 10-day in vitro stimulation prior to TCR sequencing. A control culture with no peptide was handled in the same way and served as the baseline for calculating clone fold changes. The phase II trial prospectively evaluated PD-1 blockade with pembrolizumab in advanced mismatch repair-deficient cancers, independent of tissue of origin.

This sample was included in a study of PD-1 blockade in mismatch repair-deficient tumors (dated by TCRdb to 2017 to 2019). Regarding the research as a whole: The trial enrolled fewer than 90 consecutive patients with approximately eleven mismatch repair-deficient cancer types between late 2013 and 2016, all previously treated and progressing. Tumor-associated T cell clones were tracked in the peripheral blood of patients responding to PD-1 blockade by deep sequencing of TCR CDR3 regions. Paper-wide results and their limitations: Three of seven peptides elicited clonal expansion, yielding about 140 unique blood TCRs, roughly 7 also found in tumor; all positive peptides derived from frameshift mutations. Tumor-resident clones, often undetectable in blood before treatment, expanded rapidly after pembrolizumab and then contracted, generally before radiologic responses.

Receptor amplification or capture employed the immunoSEQ multiplex PCR assay. On the authors' methods: A clone was classified as neoantigen-specific if the clone expanded significantly in response to the relevant peptide and did not expand significantly in response to any other peptide tested. TCRdb took this table from immuneACCESS and kept in-frame rearrangements with V and J called. Such tables lack part of the clones; where checked against another copy, unresolved V genes explain under half of the gap, and the rest is unexplained. V, J and clone size are those of that table, while D and trimming were read from the DNA. The sample table lists more than 13,000 clones, under 90% of them with a count of one. Over 9.5% of the sample is taken by the ten largest.

The TCR originated in an adult with mismatch repair-deficient cancer. The starting material was cells cultured in vitro, obtained from a patient treated with pembrolizumab. The V and J genes are TRBV5-1 and TRBJ2-1; TRBD2 matches 9 bases in the middle. The DNA sequence follows: TGCGCCAGCAGCTTTGCGGGAGGGCCAGGGAATGAGCAGTTCTTC. Translated, it gives CASSFAGGPGNEQFF.